This T cell receptor (beta chain) was recorded in a study of cytomegalovirus exposure and HLA in healthy donors. Looking at the study overall: According to later analysis, the same platform produced the roughly 110 validation and some 680 first-cohort repertoires.

General study points: Subsequent analysis revealed that first-cohort TCR clusters tended to co-occur in the 95 to 150 validation repertoires. The authors listed some 160 TCR beta chains as cytomegalovirus-associated. As confirmed in vitro, three CMV-associated chains were specific for CMV antigens.

This CDR3 comprises 18 residues. Germline loops: CDR1 MNHNS, CDR2 SASEGT. The V segment lost 1 base and the J segment 4 bases; nucleotides outside the gene matches: 15. To note about this clone: Its antigen remains unidentified.

Generated by immunoSEQ multiplex PCR, the TCRdb table keeps only in-frame clones and is missing some. The table shows approximately 120,000 clones, with roughly 90% occurring only once. This chain links TRBV6-1 with TRBJ2-5; 7 bases are shared with TRBD1. Source material: PBMCs. The origin of this receptor is a woman aged 18-29 years in good health and CMV-seronegative. CDR3 in amino acids: CASSEGFVLGTVGETQYF. CDR3 sequence (DNA): TGTGCCAGCAGTGAAGGTTTTGTGCTCGGGACAGTCGGAGAGACCCAGTACTTC.